The rows below give T cell receptor beta chains drawn from one sample of a study of T cells in narcolepsy. This table comes from immunoSEQ multiplex PCR, and its TCRdb copy is limited to in-frame clones, with some not included. The sample lists around 30,000 clones, 79% occurring once. The sequencing input was memory (CD45RA-) CD4+ T cells from blood. These receptors all come from a human donor in good health. CDR3s include the opening cysteine and the closing phenylalanine or tryptophan. D genes are given only for firm matches. The size entry is marked missing in some rows and otherwise reads once, few, many or a size class.

clone_size | d_call | j_call | v_call | cdr3_nt | cdr3_aa
. | TRBD2 | TRBJ2-3 | TRBV5-6 | TGTGCCAGCAGCTTACGGACTAGCGGGAGGATAGATACGCAGTATTTT | CASSLRTSGRIDTQYF
once | TRBD1 | TRBJ1-2 | TRBV28 | TGTGCCAGCAGTATGACGCTTCAGGGGGCCGGGGGCTACACCTTC | CASSMTLQGAGGYTF
. | TRBD1 | TRBJ1-5 | TRBV5-1 | TGCGCCAGCAGCCCGGGACAGGGTTTCAGCAATCAGCCCCAGCATTTT | CASSPGQGFSNQPQHF
. | TRBD1 | TRBJ2-5 | TRBV6-5 | TGTGCCAGCAGCAATCCGGGACAGCGAGTGACCCAGTACTTC | CASSNPGQRVTQYF
. | . | TRBJ2-2 | TRBV11-2 | TGTGCCAGCAGCCCCGGGGTGAACACCGGGGAGCTGTTTTTT | CASSPGVNTGELFF
. | . | TRBJ1-2 | TRBV5-2 | TGTGCCAGCAAAGCGAACAGAGAGGTACGAAAGACCTATGGCTACACCTTC | CASKANREVRKTYGYTF
few | . | TRBJ2-2 | TRBV19 | TGTGCCAGTAGTATTTCCTTCACCGGGGAGCTGTTTTTT | CASSISFTGELFF
. | . | TRBJ1-1 | TRBV18 | TGTGCCAGCTCGCCACCCGGGGTCGCATACACTGAAGCTTTCTTT | CASSPPGVAYTEAFF
. | . | TRBJ2-3 | TRBV19 | TGTGCCAGTAGTATAGGAATACCGGGCACAGATACGCAGTATTTT | CASSIGIPGTDTQYF
. | . | TRBJ2-7 | TRBV5-4 | TGTGCCAGCAGCACCGGAGCGACCAAGCCTTCGGAGCAGTACTTC | CASSTGATKPSEQYF
. | TRBD1 | TRBJ2-7 | TRBV28 | TGTGCCAGCAGTTTACCGGGACAGATACGCTACGAGCAGTACTTC | CASSLPGQIRYEQYF
. | . | TRBJ2-7 | TRBV28 | TGTGCCAGCAGTTTTGGCAGGAGCTCCTACGAGCAGTACTTC | CASSFGRSSYEQYF
. | . | TRBJ2-3 | TRBV7-9 | TGTGCCAGCAGCCGTGGACAGAGGAAAGATACGCAGTATTTT | CASSRGQRKDTQYF
. | . | TRBJ2-7 | TRBV5-1 | TGCGCCAGCAGCTTACCCACAGGGGGGGGGTCCTACGAGCAGTACTTC | CASSLPTGGGSYEQYF
. | . | TRBJ1-4 | TRBV29-1 | TGCAGCGTTGAAGATTGGGTTCAGGGGCGTGAAAAACTGTTTTTT | CSVEDWVQGREKLFF
few | TRBD1 | TRBJ2-1 | TRBV4-3 | TGCGCCAGCAGCCAAGACTCGGCCGACAGGGTCAATGAGCAGTTCTTC | CASSQDSADRVNEQFF
. | TRBD2 | TRBJ2-4 | TRBV6-5 | TGTGCCAGCAGTTGGGGAGGGATAGCCAAAAACATTCAGTACTTC | CASSWGGIAKNIQYF
. | TRBD1 | TRBJ2-2 | TRBV7-3 | TGTGCCAGCAGCCGAGGACACCTACGACAGGGCGGGACCGGGGAGCTGTTTTTT | CASSRGHLRQGGTGELFF
few | . | TRBJ2-2 | TRBV5-1 | TGCGCCAGCAGCTCGGGAGCGAACACCGGGGAGCTGTTTTTT | CASSSGANTGELFF
once | . | TRBJ1-1 | TRBV19 | TGTGCCAGTAGTATAACCCAGGGGTGGACTGAAGCTTTCTTT | CASSITQGWTEAFF
few | . | TRBJ2-7 | TRBV6-1 | TGTGCCAGCAGTGAACTCTACGAGCAGTACTTC | CASSELYEQYF
. | TRBD2 | TRBJ2-3 | TRBV5-1 | TGCGCCAGCAGCGAACTAGCGGGGACCACAGATACGCAGTATTTT | CASSELAGTTDTQYF
. | TRBD1 | TRBJ1-2 | TRBV7-2 | TGTGCCAGCAGCTTAGGCCCGGGACAGATATATGGCTACACCTTC | CASSLGPGQIYGYTF
. | TRBD2 | TRBJ2-7 | TRBV28 | TGTGCCAGCAGTCCGGGAGGGTTGGGTTACGAGCAGTACTTC | CASSPGGLGYEQYF
. | TRBD1 | TRBJ1-1 | TRBV27 | TGTGCCAGCAGTTTGCCCCTTAGACAGGGTGGGAGGACTGAAGCTTTCTTT | CASSLPLRQGGRTEAFF
. | TRBD2 | TRBJ2-1 | TRBV6-1 | TGTGCCAGCCGGGCTAAAGCGGGAGTCTACAATGAGCAGTTCTTC | CASRAKAGVYNEQFF
. | . | TRBJ1-2 | TRBV6-5 | TGTGCCAGCAGTGCCCCTTGGGCTGGCTACACCTTC | CASSAPWAGYTF
. | . | TRBJ1-1 | TRBV6-1 | TGTGCCAGCATCCCCACGTCGAGGACTGAAGCTTTCTTT | CASIPTSRTEAFF
. | . | TRBJ2-7 | TRBV18 | TGTGCCAGCTCACCCGGACAGACCTACGAGCAGTACTTC | CASSPGQTYEQYF
medium-sized | TRBD1 | TRBJ2-3 | TRBV10-2 | TGCGCCAGCAGTGATGGAGACAGGGCACTAGATACGCAGTATTTT | CASSDGDRALDTQYF
. | TRBD1 | TRBJ2-7 | TRBV6-1 | TGTGCCAGCAGTTCCAGCATTACAGGGGCCCACGAGCAGTACTTC | CASSSSITGAHEQYF
. | . | TRBJ2-1 | TRBV20-1 | TGCAGTGCTAGCCCCCTCAATGAGCAGTTCTTC | CSASPLNEQFF
. | . | TRBJ2-3 | TRBV7-2 | TGTGCCAGCAGCTTACGGAGGGCAGATACGCAGTATTTT | CASSLRRADTQYF
few | . | TRBJ1-3 | TRBV10-3 | TGTGCCATCAGTGAGATAGCAAACTCTGGAAACACCATATATTTT | CAISEIANSGNTIYF
. | TRBD1 | TRBJ1-5 | TRBV6-6 | TGTGCCAGCAGCCCCTTGGGACAGTCAAATCAGCCCCAGCATTTT | CASSPLGQSNQPQHF
once | . | TRBJ1-1 | TRBV28 | TGTGCCAGCAGGCGTCCCAGGGGAGGAGGAGTCACTGAAGCTTTCTTT | CASRRPRGGGVTEAFF
. | . | TRBJ2-7 | TRBV18 | TGTGCCAGCTCACCACGGGACAACGGGGAGCAGTACTTC | CASSPRDNGEQYF
. | . | TRBJ1-2 | TRBV4-2 | TGTGCCAGCAGCCTTAACGGGCATCGCCAGTCCTTC | CASSLNGHRQSF
once | . | TRBJ1-1 | TRBV18 | TGTGCCAGCTCACCACAGGGGGATGGAGCTGAAGCTTTCTTT | CASSPQGDGAEAFF
. | . | TRBJ2-7 | TRBV30 | TGTGCCTGGAGTGTAGGTGGCTACGAGCAGTACTTC | CAWSVGGYEQYF
. | TRBD1 | TRBJ1-1 | TRBV28 | TGTGCCAGCAGCAACCACAACAGGGGCACTGAAGCTTTCTTT | CASSNHNRGTEAFF
. | . | TRBJ1-6 | TRBV27 | TGTGCCAGCAGTTTACGGTACTCCTATAATTCACCCCTCCACTTT | CASSLRYSYNSPLHF
. | . | TRBJ2-3 | TRBV7-2 | TGTGCCAGCAGCCCGTCAAGTATGTTCACAGATACGCAGTATTTT | CASSPSSMFTDTQYF
. | . | TRBJ1-1 | TRBV7-2 | TGTGCCAGCAGCTTAGCGCCGGGAGAAGCTTTCTTT | CASSLAPGEAFF
few | TRBD1 | TRBJ1-4 | TRBV5-4 | TGCGCCAGCAGCCAAGATGGTGGAGGGGGCCGGGAAAAACTGTTTTTT | CASSQDGGGGREKLFF